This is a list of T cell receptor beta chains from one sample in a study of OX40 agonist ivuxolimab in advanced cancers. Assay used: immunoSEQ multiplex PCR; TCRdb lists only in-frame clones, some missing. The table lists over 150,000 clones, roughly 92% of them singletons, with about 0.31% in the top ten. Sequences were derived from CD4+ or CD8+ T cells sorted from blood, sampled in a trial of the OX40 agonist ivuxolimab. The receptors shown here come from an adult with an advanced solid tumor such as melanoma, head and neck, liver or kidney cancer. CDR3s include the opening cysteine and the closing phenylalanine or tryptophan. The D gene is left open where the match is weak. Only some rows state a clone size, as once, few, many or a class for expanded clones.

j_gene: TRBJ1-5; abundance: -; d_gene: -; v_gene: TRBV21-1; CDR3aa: CASSAPGTEYSNQPQHF; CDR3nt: TGTGCCAGCAGCGCTCCCGGGACAGAATATAGCAATCAGCCCCAGCATTTT
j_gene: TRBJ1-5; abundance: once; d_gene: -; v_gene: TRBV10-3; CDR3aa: CAISGGVSQPQHF; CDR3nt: TGTGCCATCAGTGGCGGGGTCAGTCAGCCCCAGCATTTT
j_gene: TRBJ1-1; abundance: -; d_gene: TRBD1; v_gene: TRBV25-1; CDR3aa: CASRQGAVGTEAFF; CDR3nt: TGTGCCAGCAGACAGGGGGCGGTTGGCACTGAAGCTTTCTTT
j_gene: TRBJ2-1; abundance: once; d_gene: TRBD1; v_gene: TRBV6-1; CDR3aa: CASSERDRLAYNEQFF; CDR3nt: TGTGCCAGCAGTGAACGGGACAGGTTGGCCTACAATGAGCAGTTCTTC
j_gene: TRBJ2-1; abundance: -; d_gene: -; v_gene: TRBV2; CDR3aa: CASSETRNLNEQFF; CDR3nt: TGTGCCAGCAGTGAAACACGCAACCTCAATGAGCAGTTCTTC
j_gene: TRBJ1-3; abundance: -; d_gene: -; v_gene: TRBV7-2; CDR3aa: CASSLRQGLSGNTIYF; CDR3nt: TGTGCCAGCAGCTTAAGGCAGGGGCTTTCTGGAAACACCATATATTTT
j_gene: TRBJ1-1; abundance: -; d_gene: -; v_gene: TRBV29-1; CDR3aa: CSVEDSGGTEAFF; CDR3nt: TGCAGCGTTGAAGATTCGGGAGGGACTGAAGCTTTCTTT
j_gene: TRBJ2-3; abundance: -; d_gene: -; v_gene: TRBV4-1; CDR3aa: CASSLGHTTDTQYF; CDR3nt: TGCGCCAGCAGCCTGGGGCACACCACAGATACGCAGTATTTT
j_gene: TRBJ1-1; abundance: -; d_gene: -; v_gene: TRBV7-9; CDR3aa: CASSLPPGRGNTEAFF; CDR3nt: TGTGCCAGCAGCTTGCCGCCTGGAAGGGGGAACACTGAAGCTTTCTTT
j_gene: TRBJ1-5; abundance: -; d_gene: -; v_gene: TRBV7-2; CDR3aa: CASSFDEGRQPQHF; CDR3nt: TGTGCCAGCAGCTTTGACGAGGGTCGTCAGCCCCAACATTTT
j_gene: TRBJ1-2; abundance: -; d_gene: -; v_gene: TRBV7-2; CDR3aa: CASSLGPGASYGYTF; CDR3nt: TGTGCCAGCAGCTTAGGGCCGGGGGCGTCCTATGGCTACACCTTC
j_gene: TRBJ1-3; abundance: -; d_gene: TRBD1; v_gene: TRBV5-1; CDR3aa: CASSLGQLQGAPGNTIYF; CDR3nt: TGCGCCAGCAGCTTGGGGCAATTACAGGGGGCTCCTGGAAACACCATATATTTT
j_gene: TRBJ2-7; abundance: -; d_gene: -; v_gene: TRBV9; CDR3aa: CASSSRGASYEQYF; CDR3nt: TGTGCCAGCAGCTCCCGGGGGGCGAGCTACGAGCAGTACTTC
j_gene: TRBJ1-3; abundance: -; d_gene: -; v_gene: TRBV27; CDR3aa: CASRPYGQSYSGNTIYF; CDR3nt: TGTGCCAGCAGACCCTACGGACAGTCCTACTCTGGAAACACCATATATTTT
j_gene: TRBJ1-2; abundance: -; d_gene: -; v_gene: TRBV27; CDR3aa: CASKDPNYGYTF; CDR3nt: TGTGCCAGCAAGGACCCTAACTATGGCTACACCTTC
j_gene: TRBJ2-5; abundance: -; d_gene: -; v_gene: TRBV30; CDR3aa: CAWSVRLVGQETQYF; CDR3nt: TGTGCCTGGAGTGTACGGCTAGTGGGGCAAGAGACCCAGTACTTC
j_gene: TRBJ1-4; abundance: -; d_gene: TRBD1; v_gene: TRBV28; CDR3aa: CASSFSDRATEKLFF; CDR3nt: TGTGCCAGCAGTTTTTCGGACAGGGCGACAGAAAAACTGTTTTTT
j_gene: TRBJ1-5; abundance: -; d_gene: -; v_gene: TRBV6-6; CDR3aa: CASRRTVDSNQPQHF; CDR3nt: TGTGCCAGCAGGCGGACGGTTGATAGCAATCAGCCCCAGCATTTT
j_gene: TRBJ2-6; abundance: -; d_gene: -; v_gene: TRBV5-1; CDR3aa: CATQVGAGANVLTF; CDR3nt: TGCGCCACTCAGGTCGGCGCTGGGGCCAACGTCCTGACTTTC
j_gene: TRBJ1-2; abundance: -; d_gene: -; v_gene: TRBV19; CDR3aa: CASSIGRNGYTF; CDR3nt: TGTGCCAGTAGTATTGGCAGGAATGGCTACACCTTC
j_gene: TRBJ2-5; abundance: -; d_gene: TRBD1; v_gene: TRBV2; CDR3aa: CASRGTGTETQYF; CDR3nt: TGTGCCAGCAGGGGGACAGGGACCGAGACCCAGTACTTC
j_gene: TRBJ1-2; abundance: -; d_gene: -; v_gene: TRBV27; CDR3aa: CASSTPPYGYTF; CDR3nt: TGTGCCAGCTCCACACCACCCTATGGCTACACCTTC
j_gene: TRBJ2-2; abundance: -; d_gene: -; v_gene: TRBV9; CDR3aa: CASSVGTHNTGELFF; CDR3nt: TGTGCCAGCAGCGTAGGGACCCATAACACCGGGGAGCTGTTTTTT
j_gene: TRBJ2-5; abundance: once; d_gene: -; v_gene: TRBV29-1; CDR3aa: CSVERDLQETQYF; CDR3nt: TGCAGCGTTGAGCGGGACTTACAAGAGACCCAGTACTTC
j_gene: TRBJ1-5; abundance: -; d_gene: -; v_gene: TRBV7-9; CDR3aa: CASSRDHSNQPQHF; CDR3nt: TGTGCCAGCAGCCGTGACCATAGCAATCAGCCCCAGCATTTT
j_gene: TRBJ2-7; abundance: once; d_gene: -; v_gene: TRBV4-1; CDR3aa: CASSQDGVVDEQYF; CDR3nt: TGCGCCAGCAGCCAAGATGGTGTCGTGGACGAGCAGTACTTC
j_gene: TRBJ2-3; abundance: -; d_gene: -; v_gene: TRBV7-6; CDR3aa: CASSLARVADTDTQYF; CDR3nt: TGTGCCAGCAGCTTAGCGAGAGTGGCAGACACAGATACGCAGTATTTT
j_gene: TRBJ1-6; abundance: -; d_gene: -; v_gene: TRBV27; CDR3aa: CASSWGGDSPLHF; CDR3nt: TGTGCCAGCAGTTGGGGGGGGGATTCACCCCTCCACTTT
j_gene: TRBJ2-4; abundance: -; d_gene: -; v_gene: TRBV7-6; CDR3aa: CASSPLLAKNIQYF; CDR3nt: TGTGCCAGCAGCCCACTCCTAGCCAAAAACATTCAGTACTTC
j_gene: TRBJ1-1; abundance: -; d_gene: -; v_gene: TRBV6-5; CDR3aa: CASSYTSGVWNTEAFF; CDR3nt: TGTGCCAGCAGTTACACTTCAGGGGTATGGAACACTGAAGCTTTCTTT
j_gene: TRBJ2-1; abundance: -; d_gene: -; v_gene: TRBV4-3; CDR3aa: CASSFRDSPWGEQFF; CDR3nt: TGCGCCAGCAGCTTCCGGGACTCCCCTTGGGGTGAGCAGTTCTTC
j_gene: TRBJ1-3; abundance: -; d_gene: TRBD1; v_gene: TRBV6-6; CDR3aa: CASSYAGTVGNTIYF; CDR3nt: TGTGCCAGCAGTTACGCAGGGACAGTTGGAAACACCATATATTTT
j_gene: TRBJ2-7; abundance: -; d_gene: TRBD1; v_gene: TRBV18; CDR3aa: CASSPQDRGSYEQYF; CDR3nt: TGTGCCAGCTCCCCTCAGGACAGGGGGTCCTACGAGCAGTACTTC
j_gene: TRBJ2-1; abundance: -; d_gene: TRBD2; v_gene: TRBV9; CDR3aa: CASSVAGGGVDEQFF; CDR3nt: TGTGCCAGCAGCGTAGCGGGAGGGGGGGTCGATGAGCAGTTCTTC